These T cell receptor beta chains were read from a single sample in a study of blood T cell repertoires in COVID-19. TCRdb's copy holds only in-frame clones and misses some; the assay was immunoSEQ multiplex PCR. The table lists some 70,000 clones, around 86% of them singletons. Specimen: peripheral blood. These receptor sequences come from a man in his fifties with active COVID-19. Both conserved end residues are part of each CDR3. A D gene is named only where the DNA matches it firmly. Clone size, where shown, is once, few, many, or a class for clones that have expanded.

size	D	length	V	J	CDR3
.	.	16	TRBV10-3	TRBJ1-1	CAISAGGTHGDTEAFF
.	TRBD1	15	TRBV28	TRBJ1-2	CASSSPTGVNYGYTF
.	.	14	TRBV27	TRBJ2-3	CASSLAGVTDTQYF
.	TRBD1	14	TRBV4-3	TRBJ1-2	CASSQNRGDYGYTF
.	TRBD1	12	TRBV4-1	TRBJ2-7	CASWGTGGEQYF
.	TRBD1	14	TRBV5-1	TRBJ2-2	CASSRQGAAGELFF
.	.	14	TRBV28	TRBJ1-6	CASSQGGVNSPLHF
once	.	12	TRBV30	TRBJ2-2	CAWRQDPGELFF
once	TRBD1	15	TRBV28	TRBJ2-7	CASSRPGQGSYEQYF
.	.	14	TRBV28	TRBJ1-2	CASSSQSGLWGYTF
.	.	13	TRBV24-1	TRBJ1-2	CATSARAGYGYTF
few	TRBD1	14	TRBV27	TRBJ1-5	CASGDRGPNQPQHF
.	.	15	TRBV7-8	TRBJ2-1	CASSRVGSSYNEQFF
once	.	15	TRBV19	TRBJ1-3	CATAGGVPSGNTIYF
.	TRBD1	12	TRBV4-2	TRBJ2-7	CASSRDRDEQYF
.	TRBD1	15	TRBV18	TRBJ1-5	CASSPLQGGNQPQHF
.	TRBD1	15	TRBV4-1	TRBJ1-2	CASSPIQGINYGYTF
.	.	17	TRBV19	TRBJ1-2	CASRRTAASGGNYGYTF
once	TRBD1	14	TRBV28	TRBJ1-2	CASSSGTGYYGYTF
.	TRBD2	16	TRBV2	TRBJ2-7	CASSVLGGGASYEQYF
.	.	15	TRBV6-6	TRBJ1-1	CASSPPPQNTGEAFF
.	.	13	TRBV6-6	TRBJ1-1	CASSRLRGTEAFF
.	.	14	TRBV7-9	TRBJ1-1	CASRLAGQGLEAFF
.	TRBD1	16	TRBV30	TRBJ1-5	CAWRRSGTGGLSPQHF
.	.	15	TRBV6-5	TRBJ1-1	CASSPAEGMNTEAFF
.	.	12	TRBV6-5	TRBJ2-7	CASSPGVYEQYF
.	TRBD1	16	TRBV19	TRBJ1-4	CASKTRRQGTNEKLFF
.	TRBD2	18	TRBV27	TRBJ2-3	CASSSLGGLAGVVDTQYF
.	TRBD1	12	TRBV30	TRBJ1-2	CAWRDRYYGYTF
.	TRBD1	14	TRBV6-5	TRBJ1-2	CASRRQGRAYGYTF
.	.	12	TRBV3-1/TRBV3-2	TRBJ2-7	CASSQTSYEQYF
.	TRBD2	14	TRBV19	TRBJ2-7	CATGSGGTLYEQYF
.	TRBD2	15	TRBV6-5	TRBJ2-1	CASSPGLAGVNEQFF
.	.	15	TRBV6-6	TRBJ1-2	CASSSRTSVDYGYTF
.	TRBD2	14	TRBV9	TRBJ2-1	CASRAGDGRNEQFF
.	.	11	TRBV27	TRBJ1-4	CASLRREKLFF
.	.	15	TRBV30	TRBJ1-4	CAWSSTDRRNEKLFF
.	TRBD2	15	TRBV28	TRBJ2-7	CASSGLSAGAYEQYF
.	TRBD2	15	TRBV7-2	TRBJ2-3	CASSLGTSLADTQYF
.	TRBD1	11	TRBV28	TRBJ1-2	CASSLSDRVAF
.	.	16	TRBV7-2	TRBJ1-4	CASSLGQPTLGEKLFF
.	TRBD2	13	TRBV12-3/TRBV12-4	TRBJ2-1	CASSPTSGSEQFF
.	.	10	TRBV28	TRBJ1-2	CATERYGYTF
.	TRBD2	16	TRBV5-5	TRBJ2-2	CASSLWLAGGTGELFF
few	.	15	TRBV12-5	TRBJ1-1	CASGLAPDGGTEAFF
.	.	13	TRBV5-1	TRBJ1-1	CASSWGQDTEAFF
.	.	13	TRBV28	TRBJ1-1	CASSADGRGISFF
once	TRBD2	13	TRBV2	TRBJ2-1	CASRVTSRGEQFF
.	TRBD1	16	TRBV28	TRBJ1-4	CASKFRGLNGGEKLFF
.	.	11	TRBV19	TRBJ2-7	CASSDSYEQYF
.	TRBD2	15	TRBV29-1	TRBJ2-1	CSVLPGLAGYNEQFF